Shown below are 19 T cell receptor beta chains from a single sample sequenced in a study of spatial heterogeneity in lung cancer. Time point: blood at routine non-recurrence follow-up after resection. Material for sequencing was whole RNA from tumor, nontumor lung or frozen PBMC, left unsorted. One entry per CDR3 protein, called by TCRdb with MiXCR from the 5' RACE reads. The table shows around 110,000 distinct CDR3 sequences, with 12% occurring only once. This sample comprised PBMCs, obtained at follow-up. All receptors come from a male donor with early-stage non-small cell lung cancer.

In its sample, this clonotype was seen a few times. The CDR3 DNA reads TGTGCCAGCAGCGTAGTGGGCCTTCTCCGGGGTACCGGGGAGCTGTTTTTT. Encoded protein: CASSVVGLLRGTGELFF. The J gene is TRBJ2-2, the V gene TRBV9, with D possibly matching TRBD2 (5 bases). V was shortened by 0 bases and J by 5 bases, with 17 bases between the two germline ends. This CDR3 comprises 17 residues. Germline CDR1 is SGDLS and CDR2 is YYNGEE. Drawing the rest from reference TRBV9 and TRBJ2-2, the complete variable domain is DSGVTQTPKHLITATGQRVTLRCSPRSGDLSVYWYQQSLDQGLQFLIQYYNGEERAKGNILERFSAQQFPDLHSELNLSSLELGDSALYFCASSVVGLLRGTGELFFGEGSRLTVL.

This clonotype came up a few times. This sequence joins TRBV21-1 and TRBJ2-7; TRBD1, the table's D call, lacks a check against the DNA. TRBV21-1 is recorded as a pseudogene. The CDR3 has 17 residues. The CDR3: CASSKGPGTGGNYEQYF. The DNA of the CDR3 is TGTGCCAGCAGCAAAGGGCCCGGGACAGGGGGCAACTACGAGCAGTACTTC.

This chain joins TRBV11-2 and TRBJ2-7, with TRBD1 matching 7 bases. The length of the CDR3 is 17 residues. J gave up 3 bases and V 2 bases, and 13 bases lay outside the gene matches. The germline V gene has CDR1 SGHAT and CDR2 FQNNGV. This chain's CDR3 is CASSLPYRTGLHYEQYF. CDR3 DNA: TGTGCCAGCAGCTTACCTTATCGGACAGGTCTGCACTACGAGCAGTACTTC.

This clonotype has only a few counts. The rearrangement links TRBV6-2 or TRBV6-3 to TRBJ2-7; TRBD2 aligns across 11 bases. The junction had 7 bases not matched to a gene; V was cut back by 6 bases and J by 3 bases. The germline V gene encodes CDR1 MNHEY and CDR2 SVGEGT. The CDR3 totals 15 residues. CDR3 in amino acids: CASSLTSGGLYEQYF. CDR3 bases: TGTGCCAGCAGCTTAACTAGCGGGGGACTCTACGAGCAGTACTTC.

This clonotype was picked up many times. The chain links TRBV20-1 to TRBJ1-5; 10 nucleotides line up with TRBD1. The CDR3 runs to 14 residues. Germline CDR1 is DFQATT and CDR2 is SNEGSKA (reference sequence). The junction had 2 bases not matched to a gene; V was cut back by 6 bases and J by 0 bases. The CDR3 DNA sequence: TGCAGTGCCCGGACAGGGGGTAGCAATCAGCCCCAGCATTTT. Its translation is CSARTGGSNQPQHF.

This chain uses TRBV20-1 with TRBJ1-6, with 9 bases that match TRBD1. Germline CDR1 DFQATT, CDR2 SNEGSKA (reference sequence). Trimming at V came to 3 bases and at J to 9 bases, leaving 9 bases not matched to a gene. The CDR3 runs 15 residues. CDR3 nucleotide sequence: TGCAGTGCTAGTCGGGACAGGGCTCTTGGTTCACCCCTCCACTTT. This codes for CSASRDRALGSPLHF.

This clonotype was recorded many times. The J gene is TRBJ2-1, the V gene TRBV20-1; D gene ambiguous. Germline values: CDR1 DFQATT, CDR2 SNEGSKA (reference sequence). The V and J ends lost 3 bases and 3 bases respectively, with 9 bases between them. This CDR3 is built from 13 residues. CDR3 bases: TGCAGTGCTAGGGGTCCGCTCTACAATGAGCAGTTCTTC. Its protein is CSARGPLYNEQFF.

This clonotype has a count of ten or more. CDR3 region: CASSGTGTGVGEQYF. The CDR3 DNA sequence: TGTGCCAGCAGTGGTACCGGGACAGGGGTTGGAGAGCAGTACTTC. The chain combines TRBV6-1 with TRBJ2-7, with TRBD1 matching 10 bases. V was pared by 4 bases and J by 7 bases, with 10 bases of the junction left unmatched. The CDR3 is 15 residues long. Germline CDR1 and CDR2: MNHNS and SASEGT.

The chain couples TRBV5-1 to TRBJ2-1; D is ambiguous. The CDR3 runs to 15 residues. Germline CDR1 SGHRS, CDR2 YFSETQ. V lost 0 bases, J lost 5 bases, and 12 bases lay in between. The CDR3 region has the DNA TGCGCCAGCAGCTTGGGGGGTAATAACAACAATGAGCAGTTCTTC. Translated, it gives CASSLGGNNNNEQFF. Full variable domain (remainder filled in from reference TRBV5-1 and TRBJ2-1): KAGVTQTPRYLIKTRGQQVTLSCSPISGHRSVSWYQQTPGQGLQFLFEYFSETQRNKGNFPGRFSGRQFSNSRSEMNVSTLELGDSALYLCASSLGGNNNNEQFFGPGTRLTVL.

This clonotype has more than one count but fewer than ten. The chain links TRBV5-1 to TRBJ2-3; 7 bases match TRBD2. Germline assignment: CDR1 SGHRS and CDR2 YFSETQ. This CDR3 is 15 amino acids long. Unmatched junction bases numbered 8, after V lost 4 bases and J lost 3 bases. CDR3 bases: TGCGCCAGCAGCAATCTGGGAGGGAGGACAGATACGCAGTATTTT. Its translation is CASSNLGGRTDTQYF.

This clonotype was seen only a few times. This chain uses TRBV4-2 with TRBJ2-7; D gene unclear. This CDR3 has 11 residues. CDR1 and CDR2 from the germline V gene are LGHNA and YNFKEQ. V was trimmed by 2 bases and J by 7 bases, leaving 6 bases between them. The CDR3 DNA reads as TGTGCCAGCAGCCAAAATCGGGAGCAGTACTTC. Its translation is CASSQNREQYF.

This clonotype was observed a handful of times. V and J are TRBV27 and TRBJ1-5, with D possibly matching TRBD1 (5 bases). CDR1 and CDR2 (germline): MNHEY, SMNVEV (reference sequence). The V gene lost 6 bases and the J gene lost 5 bases, with 14 bases spanning the gap. This CDR3 comprises 14 residues. This CDR3 is CASRGTATYQPQHF. Here the CDR3 DNA reads TGTGCCAGCAGGGGGACGGCGACCTATCAGCCCCAGCATTTT.

In this sample, this clonotype turned up a few times. A read error may produce the germline difference seen at one junction end. The J gene is TRBJ1-2, the V gene TRBV4-2, with 7 positions matching TRBD1. The CDR3 loop spans 13 amino acids. Per the germline V gene, CDR1 is LGHNA and CDR2 is YNFKEQ. The CDR3 DNA follows: TGTGCCAGCAGCCAAGATCTGGGGGACAGAACGTGCTTC. It translates to CASSQDLGDRTCF.

In its sample, this clonotype was seen many times. The chain carries TRBV29-1 and TRBJ2-2; D is ambiguous. Trimming stripped 4 bases from V and 6 bases from J, with 9 bases between. CDR1 SQVTM and CDR2 ANQGSEA come from the germline V gene. The CDR3 sequence is 12 residues long. DNA for the CDR3: TGCAGCGTTGGTCAACCGCCCGGGGAGCTGTTTTTT. Residues: CSVGQPPGELFF.

In its sample, this clonotype was seen many times. The J gene is TRBJ2-1, the V gene TRBV4-3; 14 nucleotides agree with TRBD2. V shed 3 bases and J 7 bases; nucleotides not matched to a gene: 2. The CDR3 covers 15 residues. Germline values: CDR1 LGHNA, CDR2 YSLEER. The CDR3 bases are TGCGCCAGCAGCCACCGACTAGCGGGGGGGAATGAGCAGTTCTTC. Residues: CASSHRLAGGNEQFF.

This clonotype was detected only a few times. J is TRBJ1-2 and V is TRBV7-3; D is unresolved. V was clipped by 5 bases and J by 2 bases, with 9 bases between them. CDR3 length: 13 residues. Germline loops: CDR1 SGHTA, CDR2 FQGTGA. In DNA form, the CDR3 reads TGTGCCAGCAGCGCGACGACGAACTATGGCTACACCTTC. This codes for CASSATTNYGYTF.

This clonotype was observed at least ten times. The V call is TRBV28, the J call TRBJ1-2, with TRBD1 identical over 8 bases. This CDR3 comprises 14 residues. Unmatched junction bases numbered 10, after V lost 6 bases and J lost 7 bases. Germline assignment: CDR1 MDHEN and CDR2 SYDVKM. CDR3 region: CASSTFGQGAGYTF. CDR3 DNA: TGTGCCAGCAGCACCTTCGGACAGGGAGCTGGCTACACCTTC.

J is TRBJ1-1 and V is TRBV10-3, with D possibly TRBD1 on 5 matching bases. Germline-derived CDR1 and CDR2 are ENHRY and SYGVKD. V lost 6 bases and J 2 bases, leaving 10 bases between the germline ends. The CDR3 is 13 residues long. The CDR3 DNA reads TGTGCCATCAGCTTGACAGTTAACACTGAAGCTTTCTTT. Its translation is CAISLTVNTEAFF.

The V gene is TRBV7-2, the J gene TRBJ1-2, with D possibly TRBD1 on 5 matching bases. The ends were cut back, 0 bases at V and 0 bases at J, with 11 bases in the middle. This CDR3 has 16 residues. Per the germline V gene, CDR1 is SGHTA and CDR2 is FQGNSA. CDR3 region: CASSLAAGSPNYGYTF. The CDR3 DNA reads as TGTGCCAGCAGCTTAGCGGCAGGGAGCCCTAACTATGGCTACACCTTC.